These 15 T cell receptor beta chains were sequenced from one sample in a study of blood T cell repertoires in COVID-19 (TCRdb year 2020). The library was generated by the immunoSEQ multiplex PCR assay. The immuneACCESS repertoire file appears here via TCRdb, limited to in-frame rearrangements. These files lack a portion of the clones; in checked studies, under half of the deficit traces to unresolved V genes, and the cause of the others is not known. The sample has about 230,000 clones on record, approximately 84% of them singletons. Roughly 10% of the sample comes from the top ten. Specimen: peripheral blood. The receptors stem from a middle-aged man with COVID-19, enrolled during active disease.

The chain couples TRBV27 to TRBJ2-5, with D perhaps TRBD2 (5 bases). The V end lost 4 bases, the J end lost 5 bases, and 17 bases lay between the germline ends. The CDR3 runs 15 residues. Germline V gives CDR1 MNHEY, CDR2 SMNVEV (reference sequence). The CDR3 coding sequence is TGTGCCAGCAGTTCGCTAGCTTTTTTCTGGGAGACCCAGTACTTC. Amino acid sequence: CASSSLAFFWETQYF.

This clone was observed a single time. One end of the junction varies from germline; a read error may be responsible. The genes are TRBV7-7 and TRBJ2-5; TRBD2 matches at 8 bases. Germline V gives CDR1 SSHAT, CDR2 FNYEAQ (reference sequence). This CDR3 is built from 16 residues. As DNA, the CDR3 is TGTGCTAGCAGCCCCACCCAACTTCTAGCGGGAGAGACCCAGTACTTC. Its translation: CASSPTQLLAGETQYF.

CDR3 coding DNA: TGTGCCAGTTGCGGGGGACTAGCGGGAGTGGACGAGCAGTACTTC. Amino acid sequence: CASCGGLAGVDEQYF. The chain has TRBV6-5 and TRBJ2-7; 14 bases agree with TRBD2. Trimming took 9 bases from V and 5 from J; bases not matched to a gene: 9. Germline V gene sequence: CDR1 MNHEY, CDR2 SVGAGI. This CDR3 region has 15 residues.

The CDR3 DNA follows: TGTGCCAGCAGTCGAGGGACTAGCGGGAGGGCCGAAAATGAGCAGTTCTTC. Protein product: CASSRGTSGRAENEQFF. The chain has TRBV14 and TRBJ2-1, with 16 positions matching TRBD2. Trimming took 6 bases from V and 7 from J; bases not matched to a gene: 9. The CDR3 runs 17 residues. CDR1 and CDR2 (germline): SGHDN, FVKESK.

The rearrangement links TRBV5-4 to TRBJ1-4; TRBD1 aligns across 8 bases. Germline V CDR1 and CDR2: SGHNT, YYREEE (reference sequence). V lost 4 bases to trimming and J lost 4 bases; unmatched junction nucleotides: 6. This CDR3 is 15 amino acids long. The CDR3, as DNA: TGTGCCAGCAGCGTTCACAGGGGGGGTAATGAAAAACTGTTTTTT. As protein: CASSVHRGGNEKLFF.

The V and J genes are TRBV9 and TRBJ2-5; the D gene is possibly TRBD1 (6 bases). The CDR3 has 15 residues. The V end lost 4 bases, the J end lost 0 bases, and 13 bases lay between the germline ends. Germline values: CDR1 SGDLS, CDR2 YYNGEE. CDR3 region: CASSLRQGNQETQYF. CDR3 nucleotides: TGTGCCAGCAGCCTCCGGCAGGGGAACCAAGAGACCCAGTACTTC.

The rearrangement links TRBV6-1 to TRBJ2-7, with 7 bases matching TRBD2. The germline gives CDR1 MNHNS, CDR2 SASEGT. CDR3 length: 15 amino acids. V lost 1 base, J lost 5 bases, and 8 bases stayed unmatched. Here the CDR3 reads CASSEGWEGRNEQYF. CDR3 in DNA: TGTGCCAGCAGTGAAGGGTGGGAGGGCCGGAACGAGCAGTACTTC.

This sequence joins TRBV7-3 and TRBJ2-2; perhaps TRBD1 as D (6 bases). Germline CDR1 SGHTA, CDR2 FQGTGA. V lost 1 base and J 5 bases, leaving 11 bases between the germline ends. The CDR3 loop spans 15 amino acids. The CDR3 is CASSLMGAETGELFF. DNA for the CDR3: TGTGCCAGCAGCTTAATGGGGGCAGAGACCGGGGAGCTGTTTTTT.

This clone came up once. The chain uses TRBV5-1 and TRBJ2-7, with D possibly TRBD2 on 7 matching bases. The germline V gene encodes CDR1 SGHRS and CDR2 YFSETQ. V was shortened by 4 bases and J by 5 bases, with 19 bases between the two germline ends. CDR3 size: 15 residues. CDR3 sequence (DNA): TGCGCCAGCAGCATTGGGGGGGGGCCGATCCACGAGCAGTACTTC. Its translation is CASSIGGGPIHEQYF.

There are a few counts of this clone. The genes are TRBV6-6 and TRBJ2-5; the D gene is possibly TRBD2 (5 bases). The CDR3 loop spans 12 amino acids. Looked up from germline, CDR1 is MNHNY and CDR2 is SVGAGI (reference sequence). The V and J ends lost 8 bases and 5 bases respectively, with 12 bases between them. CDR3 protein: CASSRDWETQYF. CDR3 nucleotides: TGTGCCAGCTCTCGGGATTGGGAGACCCAGTACTTC.

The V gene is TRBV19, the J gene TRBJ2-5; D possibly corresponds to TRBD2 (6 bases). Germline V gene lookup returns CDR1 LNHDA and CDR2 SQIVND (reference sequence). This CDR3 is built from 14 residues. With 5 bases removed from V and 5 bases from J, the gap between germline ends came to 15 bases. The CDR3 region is CASSVPGSTETQYF. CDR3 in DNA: TGTGCCAGTAGTGTGCCCGGGAGTACGGAGACCCAGTACTTC.

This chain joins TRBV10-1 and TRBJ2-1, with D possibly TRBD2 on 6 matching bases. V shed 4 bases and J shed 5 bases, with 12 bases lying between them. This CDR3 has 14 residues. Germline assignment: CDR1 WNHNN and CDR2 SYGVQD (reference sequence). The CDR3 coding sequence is TGCGCCAGCAGTGGGGGCGGGACGGACAATGAGCAGTTCTTC. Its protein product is CASSGGGTDNEQFF.

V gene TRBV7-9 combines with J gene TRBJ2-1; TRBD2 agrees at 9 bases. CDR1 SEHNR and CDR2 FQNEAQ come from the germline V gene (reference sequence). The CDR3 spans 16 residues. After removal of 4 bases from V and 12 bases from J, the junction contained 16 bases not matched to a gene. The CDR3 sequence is CASSSNPSSIAGVQFF. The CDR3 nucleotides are TGTGCCAGCAGCTCTAATCCTTCCTCAATAGCGGGAGTGCAGTTCTTC. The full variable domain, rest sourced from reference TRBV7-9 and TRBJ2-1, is DTGVSQNPRHKITKRGQNVTFRCDPISEHNRLYWYRQTLGQGPEFLTYFQNEAQLEKSRLLSDRFSAERPKGSFSTLEIQRTEQGDSAMYLCASSSNPSSIAGVQFFGPGTRLTVL.

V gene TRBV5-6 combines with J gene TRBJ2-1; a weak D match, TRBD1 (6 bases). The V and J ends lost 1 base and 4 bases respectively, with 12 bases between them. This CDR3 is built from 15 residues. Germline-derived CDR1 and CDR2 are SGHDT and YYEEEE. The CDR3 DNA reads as TGTGCCAGCAGCTTGTTCGGACAGACATACAATGAGCAGTTCTTC. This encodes CASSLFGQTYNEQFF.

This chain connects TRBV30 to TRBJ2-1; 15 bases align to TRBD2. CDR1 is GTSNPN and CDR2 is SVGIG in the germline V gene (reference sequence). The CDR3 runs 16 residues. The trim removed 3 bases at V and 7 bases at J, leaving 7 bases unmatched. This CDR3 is CAWSAGLAGGRNEQFF. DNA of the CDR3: TGTGCCTGGAGCGCCGGACTAGCGGGGGGGCGTAATGAGCAGTTCTTC.